The 9 T cell receptor beta chains presented below share a single source sample, sequenced in a study of beta chain features in type 1 diabetes. Study-wide points: Shorter TCRB CDR3s, moderately but significantly so, were found in Type 1 diabetes patients in all four CD4+ subsets.

No antigen has been identified for these receptors. Investigators reverse transcribed all isolated RNA, so they sequenced expressed TCRB transcripts. Sequencing was performed with immunoSEQ multiplex PCR; in TCRdb, only in-frame clones are kept and a portion is missing. This sample has hundreds of thousands of clones, with roughly 8.8% found just once. Input material: central memory CD4+ T cells from blood. These receptors came from a man aged 30-40 years with type 1 diabetes.

In its sample, this clone was seen a few times. This rearrangement joins TRBV7-2 to TRBJ2-7, with D maybe TRBD2 (6 bases). Germline CDR1 reads SGHTA; CDR2 reads FQGNSA. CDR3 length: 15 residues. V was clipped by 1 base and J by 5 bases, with 15 bases between them. CDR3 sequence reads: CASSLEGTPRHEQYF. CDR3 in DNA: TGTGCCAGCAGCTTAGAAGGGACTCCCCGACACGAGCAGTACTTC. The full variable domain, its missing parts supplied by reference TRBV7-2 and TRBJ2-7, is GAGVSQSPSNKVTEKGKDVELRCDPISGHTALYWYRQSLGQGLEFLIYFQGNSAPDKSGLPSDRFSAERTGGSVSTLTIQRTQQEDSAVYLCASSLEGTPRHEQYFGPGTRLTVT.

A few counts support this clone. CDR3 amino acids: CASSFGKEHTEAFF. The CDR3 DNA reads TGCGCCAGCAGCTTCGGAAAGGAGCACACTGAAGCTTTCTTT. The chain couples TRBV5-1 to TRBJ1-1; D gene ambiguous. V was shortened by 2 bases and J by 3 bases, with 11 bases between the two germline ends. This CDR3 comprises 14 residues. Germline V gene lookup returns CDR1 SGHRS and CDR2 YFSETQ.

This clone was counted only a few times. V usage is TRBV11-2 and J usage is TRBJ1-2; D gene ambiguous. Trimming stripped 5 bases from V and 3 bases from J, with 10 bases between. Germline V gives CDR1 SGHAT, CDR2 FQNNGV. The CDR3 sequence is 13 residues long. The CDR3 sequence is CASSPGYDYGYTF. CDR3 nucleotide sequence: TGTGCCAGCAGCCCCGGGTACGACTATGGCTACACCTTC.

This clone showed up just a few times. This rearrangement joins TRBV19 to TRBJ1-4; no reliable D call. The CDR3 loop spans 11 amino acids. The germline V and J ends were trimmed by 2 bases and 10 bases, with 5 bases remaining between them. Germline-derived CDR1 and CDR2 are LNHDA and SQIVND (reference sequence). CDR3 residues: CASSIQRKLFF. CDR3 nucleotides: TGTGCCAGTAGTATACAGCGAAAACTGTTTTTT.

V and J are TRBV27 and TRBJ2-5; possible D gene TRBD1, 5 bases. The J call is doubtful: the DNA matches TRBJ2-4 better. The CDR3 extends over 14 amino acids. Per germline, CDR1 MNHEY and CDR2 SMNVEV (reference sequence). CDR3 sequence: CASSLSGKGPIQYF. The CDR3 nucleotides read TGTGCCAGCAGTTTATCAGGGAAGGGGCCCATTCAGTACTTC.

V usage is TRBV4-3 and J usage is TRBJ1-1; D gene uncertain. Trimming removed 0 bases from V and 5 bases from J, with 7 bases in between. From germline, CDR1 is LGHNA and CDR2 YSLEER. There are 13 residues in the CDR3. The CDR3 is CASSQDWATEAFF. The DNA for the CDR3 is TGCGCCAGCAGCCAAGATTGGGCGACTGAAGCTTTCTTT.

The CDR3 sequence is CASSITGDSTDTQYF. The CDR3, as DNA: TGTGCCAGCAGCATCACGGGGGATAGCACAGATACGCAGTATTTT. V is TRBV5-6 and J is TRBJ2-3; possibly TRBD2 for D (6 bases). Trimming removed 4 bases from V and 0 bases from J, with 12 bases in between. This CDR3 spans 15 amino acids. In germline, CDR1 is SGHDT, CDR2 YYEEEE.

In this sample, this clone turned up a few times. The chain links TRBV9 to TRBJ2-5, with TRBD2 matching over 7 bases. The CDR3 consists of 15 residues. V gave up 4 bases and J gave up 3 bases; unmatched junction bases: 9. Germline V gene data show CDR1 as SGDLS and CDR2 as YYNGEE. The CDR3 is CASSPSWGGEETQYF. In DNA form, the CDR3 reads TGTGCCAGCAGCCCCAGCTGGGGGGGAGAAGAGACCCAGTACTTC.

With regard to this clone: Other DNA sequences in the same sample also yield this CDR3. V usage is TRBV7-2 and J usage is TRBJ2-1; unclear D gene. CDR1 is SGHTA, CDR2 FQGNSA, per germline. The CDR3 has 15 residues. The germline V and J ends were trimmed by 1 base and 3 bases, with 10 bases remaining between them. For the CDR3, the DNA is TGTGCCAGCAGCTTAGGGCAAGGCCGCTACAATGAGCAGTTCTTC. Protein product: CASSLGQGRYNEQFF.